The 10 T cell receptor beta chains below were found in one sample sequenced in a study of regulatory T cells in long-lasting Graves disease. CDR3-region Arm-PCR and iRepertoire HTBI primers produced the TCR beta libraries. TCRdb itself ran the multiplex PCR reads through MiXCR, one entry per CDR3 protein. There are 500,000 to 800,000 distinct CDR3 sequences in the sample; 30% occur only once, and under 55% lies in the top ten. Time point here: persistent/refractory GD, antithyroid drugs over 5 years with positive TRAb. PBMC RNA served as the TCR library source. The source was peripheral blood mononuclear cells (PBMCs), collected when the disease was refractory, from a patient treated with antithyroid drugs. The receptors were gathered from a female donor with Graves disease.

About this clonotype itself: No conserved phenylalanine or tryptophan is present at the end of the CDR3, so a read error is the likely explanation. The genes are TRBV6-1 and TRBJ1-2; D not resolved. CDR3 length equals 14 residues. Trimming removed 10 bases at V and 8 bases at J, with 23 bases between. Per the germline V gene, CDR1 is MNHNS and CDR2 is SASEGT. The DNA of the CDR3 is TGTGCCACCAGCGAACAACAGAGTGTCGGCGGCTACACCGTC. Translation: CATSEQQSVGGYTV.

Regarding this clonotype: Given a far larger clone just one base away, this is likely a sequencing read error. The rearrangement links TRBV5-4 to TRBJ1-6; 9 bases are shared with TRBD1. CDR1 SGHNT and CDR2 YYREEE come from the germline V gene (reference sequence). The CDR3 length is 14 residues. The CDR3 sequence: CASRPTGGRSPPHF. In DNA, the CDR3 is TGTGCCAGCAGACCGACAGGGGGACGTTCACCCCCCCACTTT. Looking up the rest from reference TRBV5-4 and TRBJ1-6 gives the full variable domain: ETGVTQSPTHLIKTRGQQVTLRCSSQSGHNTVSWYQQALGQGPQFIFQYYREEENGRGNFPPRFSGLQFPNYSSELNVNALELDDSALYLCASRPTGGRSPPHFGNGTRLTVT.

This clonotype was counted at least ten times. This chain joins TRBV12-3 or TRBV12-4 and TRBJ1-2; 8 bases fit TRBD1. Unmatched junction bases numbered 6, after V lost 5 bases and J lost 4 bases. This CDR3 has 14 residues. The CDR3 DNA reads TGTGCCAGCAGTCAGACAGGGGTGATCTATGGCTACACCTTC. Translation: CASSQTGVIYGYTF.

The genes are TRBV20-1 and TRBJ2-7; the match to TRBD1 covers 10 bases. This CDR3 has 15 residues. V lost 6 bases, J lost 2 bases, and 10 bases stayed unmatched. CDR1 and CDR2 from the germline V gene are DFQATT and SNEGSKA (reference sequence). The CDR3 is CSAPPRDRGPYEQYF. The DNA of the CDR3 is TGCAGTGCCCCCCCCCGGGACAGGGGCCCCTACGAGCAGTACTTC.

The gene calls are TRBV12-3 or TRBV12-4 and TRBJ2-3; D is perhaps TRBD2 (5 bases). This CDR3 contains 14 residues. Trimming removed 0 bases at V and 2 bases at J, with 6 bases between. CDR3 nucleotides: TGTGCCAGCAGTTTAGCGGGAGCCACAGATACGCAGTATTTT. It translates to CASSLAGATDTQYF.

This clonotype occurred many times. CDR3 amino acids: CASGLVRGQSNQPQHF. DNA for the CDR3: TGTGCTAGTGGTTTGGTACGGGGCCAGAGCAATCAGCCCCAGCATTTT. This sequence joins TRBV12-5 and TRBJ1-5; tentative D call: TRBD1 (5 bases). The CDR3 is made up of 16 amino acids. V lost 0 bases and J lost 1, with 10 bases in between. CDR1 is LGHNT and CDR2 is FRNRAP in the germline V gene.

This clonotype was detected many times. CDR3 coding DNA: TGTGCCAGCAGCCCTCCGGTCCGGGACAGGGGCGCGCGGACCCAGTACTTC. The encoded protein is CASSPPVRDRGARTQYF. The V gene is TRBV11-2, the J gene TRBJ2-5; 10 bases agree with TRBD1. Germline loops: CDR1 SGHAT, CDR2 FQNNGV. V lost 5 bases, J lost 7 bases, and 16 bases stayed unmatched. This CDR3 has 17 residues.

The V call is TRBV3-1, the J call TRBJ2-7; no firm D call. The germline gives CDR1 LGHDT, CDR2 YNNKEL (reference sequence). The CDR3 contains 14 residues. V lost 1 base, J lost 0 bases, and 7 bases lay in between. In nucleotides, the CDR3 is TGTGCCAGCAGCCAAGCCCCGTTCTCCTACGAGCAGTACTTC. Protein product: CASSQAPFSYEQYF.

The chain has TRBV28 and TRBJ1-4; a possible D gene is TRBD1 (6 bases). The germline V and J ends were trimmed by 5 bases and 1 base, with 11 bases remaining between them. The CDR3 is made up of 15 amino acids. Germline CDR1 is MDHEN and CDR2 is SYDVKM. CDR3 loop: CASSAGARTNEKLFF. CDR3 sequence (DNA): TGTGCCAGCAGTGCAGGGGCGAGAACTAATGAAAAACTGTTTTTT.

The chain has TRBV10-3 and TRBJ2-7, with 9 positions matching TRBD1. The CDR3 runs 13 residues. Germline values: CDR1 ENHRY, CDR2 SYGVKD. The V segment lost 8 bases and the J segment 6 bases; nucleotides outside the gene matches: 8. CDR3 protein: CAIGRTGAGEQYF. In DNA form, the CDR3 reads TGTGCCATCGGGAGGACAGGGGCGGGCGAGCAGTACTTC.